The 15 T cell receptor beta chains presented below share a single source sample, sequenced in a study of blood T cell repertoires in COVID-19 (dated by TCRdb to 2019 to 2021). The library was generated by the immunoSEQ multiplex PCR assay. TCRdb took over this immuneACCESS table, retaining in-frame rearrangements with V and J assigned. Such tables are incomplete; in checked studies, under half of the missing clones stem from an unresolved V gene, and the remainder is unexplained. For this sample there are about 140,000 clones; around nine tenths appear just once. The ten largest clones take up around 5% of the sample. Material: peripheral blood. The receptors stem from a human donor in a cohort sampled during active COVID-19.

This clone was picked up many times. The CDR3 nucleotides are TGCGCCAGCAGCTTGGCCAAAGGGGCCGGGACTGAAGCTTTCTTT. Its protein is CASSLAKGAGTEAFF. The chain is built from TRBV5-1 and TRBJ1-1, with D tentatively TRBD1 (5 bases). Per the germline V gene, CDR1 is SGHRS and CDR2 is YFSETQ. The V gene lost 0 bases and the J gene lost 5 bases, with 14 bases spanning the gap. This CDR3 spans 15 amino acids.

The chain joins TRBV30 to TRBJ2-7, with 9 bases fitting TRBD1. The CDR3 runs to 14 residues. With 2 bases clipped from V and 5 bases from J, the junction kept 7 bases outside the gene matches. From germline, CDR1 is GTSNPN and CDR2 SVGIG (reference sequence). The CDR3 sequence: CAWSWGTGSHEQYF. The DNA of the CDR3 is TGTGCCTGGAGTTGGGGGACAGGGAGCCACGAGCAGTACTTC.

The chain combines TRBV19 with TRBJ1-1; 10 bases fit TRBD1. CDR1 and CDR2 (germline): LNHDA, SQIVND (reference sequence). This CDR3 spans 15 amino acids. V lost 7 bases to trimming and J lost 6 bases; unmatched junction nucleotides: 11. The CDR3 loop reads CASNPTGGKGSEAFF. CDR3 in DNA: TGTGCCAGTAACCCGACAGGGGGCAAGGGATCTGAAGCTTTCTTT.

V is TRBV27 and J is TRBJ2-1; D not resolved. Germline-derived CDR1 and CDR2 are MNHEY and SMNVEV (reference sequence). Trimming cost V 6 bases and J 0 bases, with 12 bases left between them. This CDR3 is 15 amino acids long. The CDR3: CASRPLRSSYNEQFF. Written as DNA, the CDR3 is TGTGCCAGCAGGCCGCTGAGGAGCTCCTACAATGAGCAGTTCTTC.

The V gene is TRBV30, the J gene TRBJ1-5, with D unclear. Per germline, CDR1 GTSNPN and CDR2 SVGIG (reference sequence). This CDR3 is 15 amino acids long. V lost 0 bases, J lost 2 bases, and 11 bases lay in between. In DNA, the CDR3 is TGTGCCTGGAGTGTACGGGGAAGTGGCAATCAGCCCCAGCATTTT. This gives the protein CAWSVRGSGNQPQHF.

This sequence joins TRBV19 and TRBJ2-3; TRBD2 might be the D (6 bases). The germline CDR1 and CDR2 sequences are LNHDA and SQIVND (reference sequence). The CDR3 runs to 15 residues. Trimming cost V 3 bases and J 2 bases, with 12 bases left between them. CDR3 nucleotides: TGTGCCAGTAGTATCATGGGGGGTACCACAGATACGCAGTATTTT. As protein: CASSIMGGTTDTQYF.

The J gene is TRBJ2-7, the V gene TRBV2, with D uncertain. The CDR3 covers 14 residues. Germline CDR1 is SNHLY and CDR2 is FYNNEI. V lost 3 bases, J lost 7 bases, and 16 bases lay in between. The CDR3 nucleotides are TGTGCCAGCAGTGAGTCCGAAAAGCTGAAAGAGCAGTACTTC. Encoded protein: CASSESEKLKEQYF.

This clone came up once. The rearrangement links TRBV19 to TRBJ2-7, with D perhaps matching TRBD1 (5 bases). Trimming pared 3 bases from V and 2 bases from J, leaving 8 bases between. From germline, CDR1 is LNHDA and CDR2 SQIVND (reference sequence). The CDR3 has 13 residues. CDR3 in amino acids: CASSMTATYEQYF. DNA of the CDR3: TGTGCCAGTAGTATGACAGCCACCTACGAGCAGTACTTC.

The V and J genes are TRBV7-2 and TRBJ1-5; tentatively, D is TRBD1 (6 bases). Trimming removed 3 bases from V and 4 bases from J, with 10 bases in between. Germline V CDR1 and CDR2: SGHTA, FQGNSA. The CDR3 sequence is 14 residues long. The chain's CDR3 is CASSFNRANQPQHF. The CDR3 DNA reads as TGTGCCAGCAGCTTCAACAGGGCGAATCAGCCCCAGCATTTT. The entire variable domain, with the rest obtained from reference TRBV7-2 and TRBJ1-5, is as follows: GAGVSQSPSNKVTEKGKDVELRCDPISGHTALYWYRQSLGQGLEFLIYFQGNSAPDKSGLPSDRFSAERTGGSVSTLTIQRTQQEDSAVYLCASSFNRANQPQHFGDGTRLSIL.

The V and J genes are TRBV29-1 and TRBJ2-3; TRBD2 might be the D (6 bases). CDR1 and CDR2 (germline): SQVTM, ANQGSEA. Between the trimmed V and J ends, which lost 5 bases and 0 bases, there was a span of 12 bases. CDR3 length: 14 amino acids. This chain's CDR3 is CSVYGGVSTDTQYF. For the CDR3, the DNA is TGCAGCGTTTACGGCGGGGTCAGCACAGATACGCAGTATTTT.

The rearrangement joins TRBV27 to TRBJ2-7; a possible D gene is TRBD2 (6 bases). V lost 7 bases to trimming and J lost 2 bases, with 15 bases between them. From germline, CDR1 is MNHEY and CDR2 SMNVEV (reference sequence). The CDR3 covers 14 residues. The CDR3 DNA follows: TGTGCCAGCACCACCGGGAGCTACCCCTACGAGCAGTACTTC. This translates into CASTTGSYPYEQYF.

The chain employs TRBV6-2 or TRBV6-3 and TRBJ2-1; TRBD2 matches at 9 bases. Trimming cost V 5 bases and J 8 bases; bases outside gene matches: 7. This CDR3 is built from 14 residues. Looked up from germline, CDR1 is MNHEY and CDR2 is SVGEGT. The CDR3 loop is CASSRGRASDEQFF. In DNA form, the CDR3 reads TGTGCCAGCAGTCGCGGGAGGGCCAGCGATGAGCAGTTCTTC.

The chain joins TRBV25-1 to TRBJ1-1; the D gene is possibly TRBD1 (6 bases). V lost 4 bases, J lost 4 bases, and 13 bases lay in between. Germline lookup yields CDR1 MGHDK and CDR2 SYGVNS. The CDR3 sequence is 14 residues long. The CDR3 here is CASSGLTGSTEAFF. The CDR3 DNA reads TGTGCCAGCAGTGGTCTTACAGGGAGCACTGAAGCTTTCTTT.

The chain links TRBV7-2 to TRBJ2-4; 15 nucleotides align to TRBD2. Losses at the gene ends were 8 bases for V and 8 bases for J; bases not matched to a gene: 7. The germline gives CDR1 SGHTA, CDR2 FQGNSA. The length of the CDR3 is 15 residues. The CDR3 protein is CASGRTSGREDIQYF. CDR3 DNA: TGTGCCAGCGGAAGGACTAGCGGGAGGGAAGACATTCAGTACTTC.

This clone was seen just once. The chain combines TRBV5-5 with TRBJ1-2; D not resolved. Germline values: CDR1 SGHKS, CDR2 YYEKEE (reference sequence). The V end was cut by 4 bases, the J end by 2 bases, with 15 bases between. This CDR3 has 15 amino acids. CDR3 in amino acids: CASSPRGILNYGYTF. The CDR3 nucleotides are TGTGCCAGCAGCCCCCGAGGGATCCTCAACTATGGCTACACCTTC. Based on the CDR3 plus reference TRBV5-5 and TRBJ1-2, the full variable domain is DAGVTQSPTHLIKTRGQQVTLRCSPISGHKSVSWYQQVLGQGPQFIFQYYEKEERGRGNFPDRFSARQFPNYSSELNVNALLLGDSALYLCASSPRGILNYGYTFGSGTRLTVV.